The clone carrying this T cell receptor beta chain has ten or more counts. The antigen is undetermined. TCRdb keeps only in-frame clones here, not all; method: immunoSEQ multiplex PCR. The counts give 7,500 to 8,000 clones, none of them seen only once; less than 25% is held by the top ten. CDR1 and CDR2 from the germline V gene are MNHEY and SVGEGT. The CDR3 contains 14 residues. Trimming stripped 6 bases from V and 1 base from J, with 13 bases between. The sample is drawn from a study of T cells after posttransplantation cyclophosphamide. Regarding the study as a whole: Tissue-infiltrating T cells from skin or gut overlapped little with blood T cells.

Cyclophosphamide on days +3 and +4 followed busulfan-fludarabine conditioning and a marrow graft. The material sequenced was PBMCs, taken 94 days after allogeneic stem cell transplant with posttransplant cyclophosphamide. The chain combines TRBV6-2 or TRBV6-3 with TRBJ2-7; a possible D gene is TRBD1 (5 bases). The source is a female patient over 55 who received an allogeneic stem cell transplant from an unrelated donor, was CMV-positive, and had acute GVHD only. Some T cells may be graft donor cells. This chain's CDR3 is CASRPLGLSYEQYF. CDR3 bases: TGTGCCAGCAGACCCCTGGGGCTTTCCTACGAGCAGTACTTC.